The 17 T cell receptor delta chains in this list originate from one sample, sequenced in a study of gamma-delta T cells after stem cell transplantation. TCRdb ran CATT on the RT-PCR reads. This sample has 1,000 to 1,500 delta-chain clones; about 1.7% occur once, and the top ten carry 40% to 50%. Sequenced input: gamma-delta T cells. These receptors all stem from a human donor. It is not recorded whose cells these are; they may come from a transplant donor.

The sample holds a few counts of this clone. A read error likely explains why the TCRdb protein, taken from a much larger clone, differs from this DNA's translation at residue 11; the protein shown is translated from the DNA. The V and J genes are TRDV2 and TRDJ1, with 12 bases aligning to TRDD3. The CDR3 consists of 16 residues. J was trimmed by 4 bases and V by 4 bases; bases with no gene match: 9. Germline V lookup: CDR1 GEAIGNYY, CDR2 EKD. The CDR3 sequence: CACEELGDTHIDKLIF. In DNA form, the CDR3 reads TGTGCCTGTGAAGAACTGGGGGATACCCACATCGATAAACTCATCTTT.

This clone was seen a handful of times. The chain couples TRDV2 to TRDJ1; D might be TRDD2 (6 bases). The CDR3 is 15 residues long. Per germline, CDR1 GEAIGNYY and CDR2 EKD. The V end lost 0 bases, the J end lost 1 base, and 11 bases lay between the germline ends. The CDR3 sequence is CACDTIVPSTDKLIF. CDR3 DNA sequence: TGTGCCTGTGACACCATCGTTCCTAGCACCGATAAACTCATCTTT.

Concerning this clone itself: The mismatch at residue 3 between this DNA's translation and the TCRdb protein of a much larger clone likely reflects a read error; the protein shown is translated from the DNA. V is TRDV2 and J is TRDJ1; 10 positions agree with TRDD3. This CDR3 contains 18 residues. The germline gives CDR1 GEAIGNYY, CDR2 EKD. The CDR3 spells CARDTLGDTVRYTDKLIF. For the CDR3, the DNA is TGTGCCCGTGACACGTTGGGGGATACAGTGAGGTACACCGATAAACTCATCTTT.

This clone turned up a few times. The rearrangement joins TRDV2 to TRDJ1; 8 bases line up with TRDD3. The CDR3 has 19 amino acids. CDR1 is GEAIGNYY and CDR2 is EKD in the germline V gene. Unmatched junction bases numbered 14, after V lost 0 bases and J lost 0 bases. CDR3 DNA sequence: TGTGCCTGTGACACCGTGGGGATACTCCCCGACGGATACACCGATAAACTCATCTTT. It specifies CACDTVGILPDGYTDKLIF.

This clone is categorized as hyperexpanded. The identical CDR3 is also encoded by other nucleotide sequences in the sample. CDR3 region: CACDTVGSSTDKLIF. CDR3 DNA: TGTGCCTGTGACACCGTGGGTTCCTCCACCGATAAACTCATCTTT. The chain carries TRDV2 and TRDJ1; a weak D match, TRDD2 (5 bases). The V gene lost 0 bases and the J gene lost 1 base, with 11 bases spanning the gap. CDR1 GEAIGNYY and CDR2 EKD come from the germline V gene. This CDR3 comprises 15 residues.

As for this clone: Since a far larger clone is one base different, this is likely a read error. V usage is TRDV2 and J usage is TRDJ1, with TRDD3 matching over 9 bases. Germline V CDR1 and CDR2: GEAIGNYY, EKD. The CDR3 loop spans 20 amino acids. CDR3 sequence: CARDTVGGDTRAVHIDKLIF. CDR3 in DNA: TGTGCCCGTGACACCGTCGGAGGGGATACGCGCGCGGTACATATCGATAAACTCATCTTT.

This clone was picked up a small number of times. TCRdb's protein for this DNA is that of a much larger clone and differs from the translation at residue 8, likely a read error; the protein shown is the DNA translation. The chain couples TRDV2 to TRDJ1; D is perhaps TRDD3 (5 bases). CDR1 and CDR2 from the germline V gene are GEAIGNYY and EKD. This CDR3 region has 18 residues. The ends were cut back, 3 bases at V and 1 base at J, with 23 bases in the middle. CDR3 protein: CACDSVLEDPASTDKLIF. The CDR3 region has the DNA TGTGCCTGTGACTCAGTACTGGAGGATCCTGCATCCACCGATAAACTCATCTTT.

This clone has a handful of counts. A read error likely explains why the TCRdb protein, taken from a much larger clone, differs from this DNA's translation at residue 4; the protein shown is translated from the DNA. The CDR3 is CACGTVLERSDKLIF. In DNA form, the CDR3 reads TGTGCCTGTGGCACCGTACTGGAGAGGAGCGATAAACTCATCTTT. The chain has TRDV2 and TRDJ1, with D maybe TRDD3 (5 bases). The CDR3 loop spans 15 amino acids. Germline V gene data show CDR1 as GEAIGNYY and CDR2 as EKD.

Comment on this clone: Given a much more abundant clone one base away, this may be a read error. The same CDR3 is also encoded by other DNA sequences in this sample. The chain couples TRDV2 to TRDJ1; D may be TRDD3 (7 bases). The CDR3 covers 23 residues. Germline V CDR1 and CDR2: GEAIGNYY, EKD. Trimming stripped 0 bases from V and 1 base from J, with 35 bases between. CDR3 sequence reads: CACDTAGLGSYGSVGDPTDKLIF. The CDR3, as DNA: TGTGCCTGTGACACCGCGGGCCTAGGATCCTACGGGAGTGTGGGGGACCCCACCGATAAACTCATCTTT.

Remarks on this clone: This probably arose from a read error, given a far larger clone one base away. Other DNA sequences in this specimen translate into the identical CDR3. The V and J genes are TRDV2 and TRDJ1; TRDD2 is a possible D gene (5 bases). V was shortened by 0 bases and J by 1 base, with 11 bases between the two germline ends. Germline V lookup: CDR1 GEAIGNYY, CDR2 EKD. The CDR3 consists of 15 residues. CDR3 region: CACDTVGSSTDKLIF. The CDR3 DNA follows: TGTGCCTGTGACACCGTAGGTTCCTCCACCGATAAACTCATCTTT.

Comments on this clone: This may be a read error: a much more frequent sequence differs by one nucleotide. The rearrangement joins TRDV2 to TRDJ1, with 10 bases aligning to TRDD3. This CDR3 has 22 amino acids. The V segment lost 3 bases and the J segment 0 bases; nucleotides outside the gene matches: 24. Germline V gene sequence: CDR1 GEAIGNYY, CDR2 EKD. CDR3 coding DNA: TGTGCCTGTGACCCACTCCCAAATCGCTCTCTGGGGGATAAACTGGACACCGATAAACTCATCTTT. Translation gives CACDPLPNRSLGDKLDTDKLIF.

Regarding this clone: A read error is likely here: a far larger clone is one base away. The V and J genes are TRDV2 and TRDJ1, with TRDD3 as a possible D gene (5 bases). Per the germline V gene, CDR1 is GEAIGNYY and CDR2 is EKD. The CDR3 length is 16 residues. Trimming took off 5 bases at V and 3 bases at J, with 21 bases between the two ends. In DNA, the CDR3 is TGTGCCTGTGTGGGGCTGGTGGGGACCTCCTCCGATAAACTCATCTTT. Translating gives CACVGLVGTSSDKLIF.

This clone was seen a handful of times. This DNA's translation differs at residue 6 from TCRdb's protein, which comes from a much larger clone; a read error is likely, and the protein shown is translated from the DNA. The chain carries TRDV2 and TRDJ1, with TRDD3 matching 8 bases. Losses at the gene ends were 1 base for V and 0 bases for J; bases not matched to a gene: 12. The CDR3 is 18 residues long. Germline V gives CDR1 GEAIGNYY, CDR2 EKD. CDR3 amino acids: CACDTFWGTPLYTDKLIF. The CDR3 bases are TGTGCCTGTGACACGTTCTGGGGGACCCCCTTGTACACCGATAAACTCATCTTT.

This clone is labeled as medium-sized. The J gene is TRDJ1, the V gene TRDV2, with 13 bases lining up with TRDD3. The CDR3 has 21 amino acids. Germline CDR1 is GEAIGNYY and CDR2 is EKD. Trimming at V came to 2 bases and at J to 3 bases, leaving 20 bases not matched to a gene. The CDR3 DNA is TGTGCCTGTGACAAGGTTCGTGTACTGGGGGATACGCGTAATGGGGCCGATAAACTCATCTTT. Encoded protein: CACDKVRVLGDTRNGADKLIF.

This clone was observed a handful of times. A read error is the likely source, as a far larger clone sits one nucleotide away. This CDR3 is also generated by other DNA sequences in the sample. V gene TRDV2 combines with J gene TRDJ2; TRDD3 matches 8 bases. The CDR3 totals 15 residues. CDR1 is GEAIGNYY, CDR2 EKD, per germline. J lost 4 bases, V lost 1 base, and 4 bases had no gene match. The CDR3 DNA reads TGTGCCTGTGACACACTCGGGGATACGACAGCACAACTCTTCTTT. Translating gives CACDTLGDTTAQLFF.

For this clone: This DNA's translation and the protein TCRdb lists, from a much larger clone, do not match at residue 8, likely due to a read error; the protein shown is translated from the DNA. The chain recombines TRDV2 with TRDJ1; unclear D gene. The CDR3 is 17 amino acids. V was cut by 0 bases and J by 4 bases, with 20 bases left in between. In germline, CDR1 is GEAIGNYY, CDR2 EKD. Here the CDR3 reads CACDTVLRRQQNDKLIF. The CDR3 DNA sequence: TGTGCCTGTGACACCGTACTGAGGCGACAACAAAACGATAAACTCATCTTT.

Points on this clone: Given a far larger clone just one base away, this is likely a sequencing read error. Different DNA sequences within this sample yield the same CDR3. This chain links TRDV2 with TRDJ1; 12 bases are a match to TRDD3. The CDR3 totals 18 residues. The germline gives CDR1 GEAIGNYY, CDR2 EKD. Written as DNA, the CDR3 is TGTGCCTGCGACACCGTTTCCAAACTGGGGGATACCACCGATAAACTCATCTTT. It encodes CACDTVSKLGDTTDKLIF.